The sample holds many counts of the clone carrying this T cell receptor (beta chain). RNA transcripts yielded amplified TCR beta CDR3 regions. The authors performed first-round RT-PCR with HTBI primers and then a second-round multiplex PCR. A single record per CDR3 protein comes from TCRdb applying MiXCR to the multiplex PCR reads. Altogether about 1.2 million distinct CDR3 sequences are present, roughly 35% being singletons, with the ten largest covering 11%. The source of the sample is a study of Graves' ophthalmopathy and Graves' hyperthyroidism. Clinical symptoms, serum thyroxine, TRAb, thyroid ultrasound and orbital computed tomography formed the basis of diagnosis. This TCR derives from an adult man with Graves' hyperthyroidism. The sample comprised peripheral blood or thyroid tissue (not recorded which).

CDR3 bases: TGTGCCAGCAGTGCGACAGGGGCCATCAAGCCCCAGCATTTT. Its translation is CASSATGAIKPQHF. The chain has TRBV12-3 or TRBV12-4 and TRBJ1-5, with 8 bases lining up with TRBD1. The CDR3 has 14 amino acids. With V trimmed by 5 bases and J by 8 bases, 8 bases remained unmatched.